The T cell receptor beta chain under discussion was sequenced for a study of T-cell memory formation after mild COVID-19. TCRdb reprocessed the 5' RACE reads with MiXCR, giving one entry per CDR3 protein. The sample carries around 400,000 distinct CDR3 sequences, more than 20% recorded once. The CDR3 is 17 residues long. The V gene lost 0 bases and the J gene lost 7 bases, with 19 bases spanning the gap. The V gene's germline CDR1 is SGHDN and CDR2 FVKESK. The TCR sequence derives from an adult woman who had mild COVID-19 (a few samples of this study predate the infection). Cell type and time point are not known. This chain joins TRBV14 and TRBJ2-1; TRBD1 is a possible D gene (7 bases). The sample consisted of PBMCs or a T cell subset sorted from them (not recorded which). CDR3 loop: CASSQDGAGGLGNEQFF. CDR3 coding DNA: TGTGCCAGCAGCCAAGATGGTGCAGGGGGGCTTGGGAATGAGCAGTTCTTC.